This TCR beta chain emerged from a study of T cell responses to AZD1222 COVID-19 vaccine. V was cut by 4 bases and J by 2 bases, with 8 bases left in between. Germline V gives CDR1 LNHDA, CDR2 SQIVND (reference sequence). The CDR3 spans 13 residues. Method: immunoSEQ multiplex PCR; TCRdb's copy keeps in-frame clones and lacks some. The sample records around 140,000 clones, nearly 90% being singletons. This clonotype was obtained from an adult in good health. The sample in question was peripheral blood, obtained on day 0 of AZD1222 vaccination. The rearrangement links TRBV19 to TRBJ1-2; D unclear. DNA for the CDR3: TGTGCCAGTAGTAAGGTTCAGAACTATGGCTACACCTTC. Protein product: CASSKVQNYGYTF.